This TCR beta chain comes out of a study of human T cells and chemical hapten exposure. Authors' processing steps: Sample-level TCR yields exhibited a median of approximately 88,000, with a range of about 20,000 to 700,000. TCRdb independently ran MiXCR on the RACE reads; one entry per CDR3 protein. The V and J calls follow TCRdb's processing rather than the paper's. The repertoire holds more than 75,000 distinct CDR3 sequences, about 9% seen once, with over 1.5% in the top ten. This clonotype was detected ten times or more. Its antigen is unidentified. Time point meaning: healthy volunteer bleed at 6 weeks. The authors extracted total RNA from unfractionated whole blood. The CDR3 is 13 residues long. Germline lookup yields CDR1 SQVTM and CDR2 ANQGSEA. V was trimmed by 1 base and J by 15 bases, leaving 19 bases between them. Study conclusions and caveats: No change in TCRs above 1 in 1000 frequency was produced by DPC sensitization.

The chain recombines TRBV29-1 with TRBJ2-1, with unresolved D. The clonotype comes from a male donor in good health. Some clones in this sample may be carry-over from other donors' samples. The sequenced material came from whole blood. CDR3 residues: CSVEGRVGPARFF. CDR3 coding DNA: TGCAGCGTTGAAGGTAGGGTTGGCCCAGCAAGGTTCTTC.